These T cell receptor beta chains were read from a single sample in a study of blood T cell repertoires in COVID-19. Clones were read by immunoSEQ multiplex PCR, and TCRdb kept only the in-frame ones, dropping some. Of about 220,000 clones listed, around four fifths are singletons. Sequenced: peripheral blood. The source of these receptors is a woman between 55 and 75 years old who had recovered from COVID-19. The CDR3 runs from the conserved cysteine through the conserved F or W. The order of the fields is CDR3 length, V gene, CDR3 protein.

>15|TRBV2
CASTEVGNMNTEAFF
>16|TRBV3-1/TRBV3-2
CASSQGTDLPSGGYTF
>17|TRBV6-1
CASSESPPETFPSPLHF
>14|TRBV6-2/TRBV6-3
CASSSTANTGELFF
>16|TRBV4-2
CASSQLHQISNQPQHF
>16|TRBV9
CASSQPLAGTTDTQYF
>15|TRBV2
CASSLNRGRESPLHF
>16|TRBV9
CASSVGGGGLPDTQYF
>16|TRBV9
CASSVGVRGRQETQYF
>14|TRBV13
CASSLGGAKEKLFF
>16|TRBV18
CASSPRGGSSTDTQYF
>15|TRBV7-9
CASSFGSGGQETQYF
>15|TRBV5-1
CASSLAPGGNYGYTF
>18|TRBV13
CASSPGQGAPSYNSPLHF
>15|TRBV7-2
CASSIRPIANYGYTF
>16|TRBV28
CASRSPGQGRAGELFF
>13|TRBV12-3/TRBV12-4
CASSWDSSYEQYF
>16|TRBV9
CASSVGDTTYNSPLHF
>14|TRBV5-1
CASSVDSQNTEAFF
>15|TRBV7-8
CASSSTAGGSREQFF
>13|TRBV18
CASSPGGNQPQHF
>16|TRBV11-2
CASSSRTVWDTDTQYF
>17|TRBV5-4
CASSRGQGQATNEKLFF
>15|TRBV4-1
CASSLAQGSNEKLFF
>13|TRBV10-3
CATGPSRGSEAFF
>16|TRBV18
CASSSSPGTTNEKLFF
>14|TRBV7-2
CASSFQGRGQPQHF
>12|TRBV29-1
CSAPGQDTEAFF
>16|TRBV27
CASSLEGARWPNEQFF
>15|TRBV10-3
CAISDTSGDPYEQYF
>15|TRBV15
CATSRDGAGGNEQYF
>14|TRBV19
CASSIYDWNTEAFF
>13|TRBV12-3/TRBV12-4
CASRKVGVREQYF
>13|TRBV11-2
CASSFRPLGAQYF
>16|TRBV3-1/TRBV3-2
CASSPFFSQGAGEAFF
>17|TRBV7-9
CASSSGGSQGSNSPLHF
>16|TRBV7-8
CASSFGGWQSNQPQHF
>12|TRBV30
CAWTGEGYGYTF
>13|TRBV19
CASSIRGGYEQYF
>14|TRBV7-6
CASSLAGQGASYTF
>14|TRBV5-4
CASSPSGGSDTQYF
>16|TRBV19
CASSIGTSGYTDTQYF
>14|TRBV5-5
CASREAVNTGELFF
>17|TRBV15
CATSRDSGWQGNTEAFF
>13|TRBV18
CASSLREDTEAFF
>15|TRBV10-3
CAINGGRGRTDTQYF
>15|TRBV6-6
CASSYSRQGDSPLHF
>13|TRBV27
CASSLAGGQPQHF
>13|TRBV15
CATKRDRGYEQYF
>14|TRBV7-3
CASSARAGVGGYTF
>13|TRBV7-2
CASSPGSYQPQHF